The 7 T cell receptor beta chains reported below all come from one sample, sequenced in a study of CD8 T cells in Susac syndrome (dated 2019 in TCRdb). Preparation of the library involved the immunoSEQ multiplex PCR assay. RNA was extracted using the RNeasy kit, and roughly 0.5 to 1 microgram was reverse transcribed with random hexamers. The public reads were reanalyzed by TCRdb: fastp trimming at Q25, MiXCR alignment, in-frame beta chains only. Each CDR3 protein gets just one entry, which takes the most common genes and DNA from the rows behind it. This sample has 77,000 or so distinct CDR3 sequences in its table, and approximately 94% of those were observed once. 0.52% of the sample lies in the top ten. Material for sequencing was CD4+ T cells from PBMCs. Receptors originate from a human donor with Susac syndrome.

The chain links TRBV19 to TRBJ1-1, with D perhaps TRBD1 (5 bases). The V gene's germline CDR1 is LNHDA and CDR2 SQIVND (reference sequence). The CDR3 has 12 amino acids. V dropped 9 bases and J dropped 4 bases, with 12 bases sitting between them. The CDR3: CASMRGSTEAFF. The CDR3 DNA is TGTGCCAGCATGCGGGGCAGCACTGAAGCTTTCTTT.

The chain has TRBV5-1 and TRBJ2-3; 7 bases agree with TRBD1. The CDR3 is made up of 15 amino acids. The J segment lost 8 bases and the V segment lost 0 bases, leaving 9 bases of the junction unmatched. The germline V gene has CDR1 SGHRS and CDR2 YFSETQ. The CDR3, as DNA: TGCGCCAGCAGCTTGGAAGGGGTAGAGGGGGCTACGCAGTATTTT. This codes for CASSLEGVEGATQYF. The full variable domain, with the rest looked up from reference TRBV5-1 and TRBJ2-3, is KAGVTQTPRYLIKTRGQQVTLSCSPISGHRSVSWYQQTPGQGLQFLFEYFSETQRNKGNFPGRFSGRQFSNSRSEMNVSTLELGDSALYLCASSLEGVEGATQYFGPGTRLTVL.

This chain uses TRBV19 with TRBJ1-1; 10 bases match TRBD1. The V segment lost 8 bases and the J segment 0 bases; nucleotides outside the gene matches: 6. Germline V gene sequence: CDR1 LNHDA, CDR2 SQIVND (reference sequence). The CDR3 spans 15 residues. The CDR3 DNA follows: TGTGCCAGTCGGGGGACAGGGGAAATGAACACTGAAGCTTTCTTT. Translation gives CASRGTGEMNTEAFF.

CDR3 sequence (DNA): TGCAGCGTTAGGACAACAGGCCAAGAGACCCAGTACTTC. Its translation: CSVRTTGQETQYF. The gene calls are TRBV29-1 and TRBJ2-5; D is perhaps TRBD1 (5 bases). V was pared by 5 bases and J by 1 base, with 11 bases between. This CDR3 contains 13 residues. Germline V CDR1 and CDR2: SQVTM, ANQGSEA. Full variable domain (outside the CDR3, taken from reference TRBV29-1 and TRBJ2-5): SAVISQKPSRDICQRGTSLTIQCQVDSQVTMMFWYRQQPGQSLTLIATANQGSEATYESGFVIDKFPISRPNLTFSTLTVSNMSPEDSSIYLCSVRTTGQETQYFGPGTRLLVL.

The genes are TRBV20-1 and TRBJ2-1, with TRBD2 matching 9 bases. J was trimmed by 6 bases and V by 0 bases; bases with no gene match: 9. This CDR3 is built from 16 residues. The germline gives CDR1 DFQATT, CDR2 SNEGSKA (reference sequence). This chain's CDR3 is CSARDPTSGAGNEQFF. As DNA, the CDR3 is TGCAGTGCTAGAGATCCGACTAGCGGCGCCGGCAATGAGCAGTTCTTC.

V is TRBV5-1 and J is TRBJ2-1, with D uncertain. Deletions cut 4 bases from V and 4 bases from J, with 12 bases between. This CDR3 has 14 amino acids. From germline, CDR1 is SGHRS and CDR2 YFSETQ. For the CDR3, the DNA is TGCGCCAGCAGCCAAGAACAGACTTACAATGAGCAGTTCTTC. Translation: CASSQEQTYNEQFF.

This chain joins TRBV5-1 and TRBJ2-1; D gene unclear. Germline V lookup: CDR1 SGHRS, CDR2 YFSETQ. Trimming removed 4 bases from V and 4 bases from J, with 12 bases in between. This CDR3 region has 14 residues. The CDR3 here is CASSPSPQYNEQFF. CDR3 nucleotides: TGCGCCAGCAGCCCGAGCCCACAGTACAATGAGCAGTTCTTC.